This note documents a single T cell receptor (beta chain) sequence. This entry comes from a study of OX40 agonist ivuxolimab in advanced cancers. The overall study: Partial responses occurred in Three dose-escalation patients, one with hepatocellular carcinoma and two with cutaneous melanoma.

The protocol was immunoSEQ multiplex PCR, while the TCRdb copy is restricted to in-frame clones and leaves out a portion. The data show 40,000 to 55,000 clones, approximately 81% seen once. V was cut by 5 bases and J by 5 bases, with 19 bases left in between. This CDR3 spans 15 amino acids. From germline, CDR1 is SGHVS and CDR2 FNYEAQ. The origin of this receptor is an adult with an advanced solid tumor such as melanoma, head and neck, liver or kidney cancer. V usage is TRBV7-6 and J usage is TRBJ2-7; the D gene is possibly TRBD2 (5 bases). Source: CD4+ or CD8+ T cells sorted from blood, taken in a trial of the OX40 agonist ivuxolimab. This chain's CDR3 is CASSATPGRGDEQYF. The CDR3 nucleotides read TGTGCCAGCAGCGCCACCCCCGGCCGGGGTGACGAGCAGTACTTC.